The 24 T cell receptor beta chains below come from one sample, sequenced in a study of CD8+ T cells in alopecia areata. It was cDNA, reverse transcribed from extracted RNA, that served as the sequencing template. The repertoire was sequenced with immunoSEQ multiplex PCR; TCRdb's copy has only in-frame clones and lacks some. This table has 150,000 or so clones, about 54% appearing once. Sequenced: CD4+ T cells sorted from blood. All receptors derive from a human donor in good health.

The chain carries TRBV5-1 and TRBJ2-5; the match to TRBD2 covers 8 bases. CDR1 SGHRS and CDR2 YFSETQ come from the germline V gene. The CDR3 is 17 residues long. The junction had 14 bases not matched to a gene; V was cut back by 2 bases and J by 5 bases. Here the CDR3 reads CASSLERLAIGRETQYF. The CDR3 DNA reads TGCGCCAGCAGCTTAGAACGACTAGCGATCGGTCGGGAGACCCAGTACTTC.

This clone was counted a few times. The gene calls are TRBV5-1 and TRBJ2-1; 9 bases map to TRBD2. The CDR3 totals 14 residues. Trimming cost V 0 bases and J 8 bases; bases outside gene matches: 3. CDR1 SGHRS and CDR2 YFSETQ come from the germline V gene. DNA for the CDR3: TGCGCCAGCAGCTTGGAACTAGCGGGTCATGAGCAGTTCTTC. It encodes CASSLELAGHEQFF. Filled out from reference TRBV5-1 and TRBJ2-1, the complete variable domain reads KAGVTQTPRYLIKTRGQQVTLSCSPISGHRSVSWYQQTPGQGLQFLFEYFSETQRNKGNFPGRFSGRQFSNSRSEMNVSTLELGDSALYLCASSLELAGHEQFFGPGTRLTVL.

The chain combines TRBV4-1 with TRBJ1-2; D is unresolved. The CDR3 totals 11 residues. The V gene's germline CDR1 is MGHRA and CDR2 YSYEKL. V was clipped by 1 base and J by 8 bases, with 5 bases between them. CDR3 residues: CASSQAGGYTF. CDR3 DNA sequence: TGCGCCAGCAGCCAAGCGGGGGGCTACACCTTC.

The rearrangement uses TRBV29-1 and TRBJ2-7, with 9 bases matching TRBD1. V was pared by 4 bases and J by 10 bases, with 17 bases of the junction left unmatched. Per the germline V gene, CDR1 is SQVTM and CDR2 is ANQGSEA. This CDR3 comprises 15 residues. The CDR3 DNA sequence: TGCAGCGTTGCCCTGGACAGGGGCCTGGCGACGCAACAGTACTTC. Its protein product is CSVALDRGLATQQYF.

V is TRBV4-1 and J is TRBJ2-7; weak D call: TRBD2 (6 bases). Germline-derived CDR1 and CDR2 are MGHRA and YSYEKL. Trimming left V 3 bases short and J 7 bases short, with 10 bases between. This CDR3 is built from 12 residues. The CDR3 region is CASSHPRGEQYF. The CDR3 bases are TGCGCCAGCAGCCACCCCCGGGGGGAGCAGTACTTC.

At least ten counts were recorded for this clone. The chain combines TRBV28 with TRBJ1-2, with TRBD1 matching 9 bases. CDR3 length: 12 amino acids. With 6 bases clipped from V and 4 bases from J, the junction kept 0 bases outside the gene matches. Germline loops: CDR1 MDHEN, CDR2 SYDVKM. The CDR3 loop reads CASRTGGYGYTF. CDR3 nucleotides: TGTGCCAGCAGGACAGGGGGCTATGGCTACACCTTC.

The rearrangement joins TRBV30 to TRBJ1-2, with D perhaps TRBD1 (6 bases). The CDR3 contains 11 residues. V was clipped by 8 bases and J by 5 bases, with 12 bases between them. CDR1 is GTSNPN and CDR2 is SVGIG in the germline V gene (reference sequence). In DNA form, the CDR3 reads TGTGCCCAGGGGTCATGGTATGGCTACACCTTC. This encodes CAQGSWYGYTF.

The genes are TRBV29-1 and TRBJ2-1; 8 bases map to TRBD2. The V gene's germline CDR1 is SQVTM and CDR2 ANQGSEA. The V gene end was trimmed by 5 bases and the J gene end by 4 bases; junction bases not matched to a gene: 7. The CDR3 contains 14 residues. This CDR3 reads CSVSGGLAYNEQFF. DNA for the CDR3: TGCAGCGTTTCGGGCGGACTAGCATACAATGAGCAGTTCTTC.

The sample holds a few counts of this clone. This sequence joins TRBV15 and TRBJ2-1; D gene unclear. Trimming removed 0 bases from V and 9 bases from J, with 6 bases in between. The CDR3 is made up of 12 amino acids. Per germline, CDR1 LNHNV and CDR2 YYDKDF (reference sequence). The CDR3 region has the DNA TGTGCCACCAGCAGAGATAGGGCTGAGCAGTTCTTC. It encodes CATSRDRAEQFF.

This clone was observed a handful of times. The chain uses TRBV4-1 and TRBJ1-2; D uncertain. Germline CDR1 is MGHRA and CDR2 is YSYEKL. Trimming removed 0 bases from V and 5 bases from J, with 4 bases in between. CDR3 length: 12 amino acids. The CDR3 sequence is CASSQDRYGYTF. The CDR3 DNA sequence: TGCGCCAGCAGCCAAGATCGGTATGGCTACACCTTC.

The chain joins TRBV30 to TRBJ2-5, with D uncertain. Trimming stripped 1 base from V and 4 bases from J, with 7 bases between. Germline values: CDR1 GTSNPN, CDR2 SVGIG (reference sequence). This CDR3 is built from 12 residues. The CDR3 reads CAWSEWRETQYF. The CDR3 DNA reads TGTGCCTGGAGTGAGTGGCGAGAGACCCAGTACTTC.

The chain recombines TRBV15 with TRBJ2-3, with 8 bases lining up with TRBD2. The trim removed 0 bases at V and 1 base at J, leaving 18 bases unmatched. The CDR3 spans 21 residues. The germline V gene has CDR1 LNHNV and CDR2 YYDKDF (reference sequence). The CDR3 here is CATSRDRPGQGLASGTDTQYF. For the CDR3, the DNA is TGTGCCACCAGCAGAGATCGTCCGGGACAAGGACTAGCCTCGGGCACAGATACGCAGTATTTT. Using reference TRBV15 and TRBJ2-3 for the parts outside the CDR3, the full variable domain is DAMVIQNPRYQVTQFGKPVTLSCSQTLNHNVMYWYQQKSSQAPKLLFHYYDKDFNNEADTPDNFQSRRPNTSFCFLDIRSPGLGDTAMYLCATSRDRPGQGLASGTDTQYFGPGTRLTVL.

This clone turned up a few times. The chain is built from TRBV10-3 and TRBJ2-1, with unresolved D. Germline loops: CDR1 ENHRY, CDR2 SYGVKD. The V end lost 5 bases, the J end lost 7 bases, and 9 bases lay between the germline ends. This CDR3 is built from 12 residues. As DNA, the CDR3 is TGTGCCATCAGTACCAGTGGTAATGAGCAGTTCTTC. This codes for CAISTSGNEQFF.

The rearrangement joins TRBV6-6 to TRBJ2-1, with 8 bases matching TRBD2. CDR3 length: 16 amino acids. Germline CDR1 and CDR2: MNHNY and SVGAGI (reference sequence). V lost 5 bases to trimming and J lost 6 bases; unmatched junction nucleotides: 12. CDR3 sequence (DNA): TGTGCCAGCAGTAAGGGCCTGGGACTAGAGGGCAATGAGCAGTTCTTC. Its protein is CASSKGLGLEGNEQFF.

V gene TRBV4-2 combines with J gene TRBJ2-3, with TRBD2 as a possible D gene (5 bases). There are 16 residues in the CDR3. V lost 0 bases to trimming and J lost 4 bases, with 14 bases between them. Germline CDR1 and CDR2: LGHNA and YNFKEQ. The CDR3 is CASSQDPATRADTQYF. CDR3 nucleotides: TGTGCCAGCAGCCAAGATCCCGCAACTAGGGCAGATACGCAGTATTTT.

The CDR3 spells CASSLSGQGYGYTF. As DNA, the CDR3 is TGTGCCAGCAGCTTATCCGGACAGGGGTATGGCTACACCTTC. The chain employs TRBV5-6 and TRBJ1-2, with TRBD1 identical over 9 bases. V lost 2 bases and J lost 5; bases outside the gene matches: 4. This CDR3 region has 14 residues. The germline V gene encodes CDR1 SGHDT and CDR2 YYEEEE.

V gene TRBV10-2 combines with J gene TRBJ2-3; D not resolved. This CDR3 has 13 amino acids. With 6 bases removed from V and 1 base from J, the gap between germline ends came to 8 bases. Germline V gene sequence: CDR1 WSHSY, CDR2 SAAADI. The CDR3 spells CASREAGTDTQYF. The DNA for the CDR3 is TGCGCCAGCAGGGAAGCAGGCACAGATACGCAGTATTTT.

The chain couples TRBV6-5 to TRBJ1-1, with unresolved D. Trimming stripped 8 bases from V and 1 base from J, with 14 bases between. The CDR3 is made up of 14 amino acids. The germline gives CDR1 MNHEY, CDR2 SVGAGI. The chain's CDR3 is CASRAAKGNTEAFF. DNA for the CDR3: TGTGCCAGCCGGGCCGCTAAAGGGAACACTGAAGCTTTCTTT.

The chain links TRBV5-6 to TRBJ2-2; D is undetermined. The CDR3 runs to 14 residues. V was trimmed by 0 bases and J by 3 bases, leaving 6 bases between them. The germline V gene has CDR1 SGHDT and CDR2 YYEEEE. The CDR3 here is CASSLGSHTGELFF. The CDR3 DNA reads TGTGCCAGCAGCTTGGGGTCACACACCGGGGAGCTGTTTTTT. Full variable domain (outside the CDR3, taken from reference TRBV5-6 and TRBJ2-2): DAGVTQSPTHLIKTRGQQVTLRCSPKSGHDTVSWYQQALGQGPQFIFQYYEEEERQRGNFPDRFSGHQFPNYSSELNVNALLLGDSALYLCASSLGSHTGELFFGEGSRLTVL.

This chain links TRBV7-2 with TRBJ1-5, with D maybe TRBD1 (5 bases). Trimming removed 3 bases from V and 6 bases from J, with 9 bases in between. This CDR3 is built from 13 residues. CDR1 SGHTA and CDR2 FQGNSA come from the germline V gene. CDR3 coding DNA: TGTGCCAGCAGCTTCAGGGTTGCTCAGCCCCAGCATTTT. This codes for CASSFRVAQPQHF.

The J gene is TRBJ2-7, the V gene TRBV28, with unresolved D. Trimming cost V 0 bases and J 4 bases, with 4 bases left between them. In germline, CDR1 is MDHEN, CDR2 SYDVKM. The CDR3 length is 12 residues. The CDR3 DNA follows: TGTGCCAGCAGTTTATGGGCTTACGAGCAGTACTTC. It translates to CASSLWAYEQYF.

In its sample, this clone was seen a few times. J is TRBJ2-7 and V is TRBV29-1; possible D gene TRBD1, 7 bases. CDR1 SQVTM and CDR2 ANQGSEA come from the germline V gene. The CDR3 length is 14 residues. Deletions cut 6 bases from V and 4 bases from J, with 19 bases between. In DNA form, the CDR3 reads TGCAGCGTCGCACCCAGGGGGGTAGGGTACGAGCAGTACTTC. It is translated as CSVAPRGVGYEQYF.

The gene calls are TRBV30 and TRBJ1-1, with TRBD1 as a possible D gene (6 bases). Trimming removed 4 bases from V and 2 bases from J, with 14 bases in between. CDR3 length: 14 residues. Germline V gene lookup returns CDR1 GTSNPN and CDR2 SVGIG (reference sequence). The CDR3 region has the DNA TGTGCCTGGAACAAGGGGGATCTCAACACTGAAGCTTTCTTT. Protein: CAWNKGDLNTEAFF.

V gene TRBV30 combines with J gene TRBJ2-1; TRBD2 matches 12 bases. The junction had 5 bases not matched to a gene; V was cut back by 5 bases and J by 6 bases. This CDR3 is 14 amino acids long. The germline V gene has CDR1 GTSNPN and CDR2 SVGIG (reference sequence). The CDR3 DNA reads TGTGCCTGGGAGACTAGCGGGGGATTCAATGAGCAGTTCTTC. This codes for CAWETSGGFNEQFF.